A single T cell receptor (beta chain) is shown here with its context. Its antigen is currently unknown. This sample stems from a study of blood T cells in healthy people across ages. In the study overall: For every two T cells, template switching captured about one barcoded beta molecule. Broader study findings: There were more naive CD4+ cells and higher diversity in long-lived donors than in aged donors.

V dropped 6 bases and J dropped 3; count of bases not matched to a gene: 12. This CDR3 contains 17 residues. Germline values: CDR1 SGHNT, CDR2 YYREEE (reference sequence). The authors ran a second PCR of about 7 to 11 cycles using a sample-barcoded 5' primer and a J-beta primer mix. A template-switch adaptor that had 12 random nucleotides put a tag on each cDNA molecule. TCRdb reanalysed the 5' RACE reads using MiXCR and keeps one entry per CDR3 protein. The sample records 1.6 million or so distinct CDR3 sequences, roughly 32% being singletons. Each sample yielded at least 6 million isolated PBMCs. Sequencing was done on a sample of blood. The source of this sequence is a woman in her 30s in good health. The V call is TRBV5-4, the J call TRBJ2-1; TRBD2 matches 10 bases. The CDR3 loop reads CASTKRGSGGIYNEQFF. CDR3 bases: TGTGCCAGCACCAAAAGGGGTAGCGGGGGGATCTACAATGAGCAGTTCTTC.